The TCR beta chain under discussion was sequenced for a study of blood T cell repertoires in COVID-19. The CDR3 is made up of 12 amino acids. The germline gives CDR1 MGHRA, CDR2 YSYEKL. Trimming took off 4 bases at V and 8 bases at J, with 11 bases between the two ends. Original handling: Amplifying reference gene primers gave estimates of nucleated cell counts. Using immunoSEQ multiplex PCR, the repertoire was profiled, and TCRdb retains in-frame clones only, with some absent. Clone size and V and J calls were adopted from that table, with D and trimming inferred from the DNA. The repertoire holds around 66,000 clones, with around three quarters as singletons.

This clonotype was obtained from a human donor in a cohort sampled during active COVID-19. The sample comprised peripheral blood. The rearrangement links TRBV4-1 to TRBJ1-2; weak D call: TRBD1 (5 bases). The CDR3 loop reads CASSRDSVGYTF. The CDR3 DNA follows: TGCGCCAGCAGCCGAGACAGCGTCGGCTACACCTTC.